This T cell receptor beta chain was captured by sequencing in a study of blood T cell repertoires in COVID-19. About the research overall: Both acute and convalescent COVID-19 samples were obtained from the United States, Italy and Spain.

This table comes from immunoSEQ multiplex PCR, and its TCRdb copy is limited to in-frame clones, with some not included. This sample has 190,000 or so clones, with approximately 82% found just once. The J segment lost 5 bases and the V segment lost 1 base, leaving 4 bases of the junction unmatched. In germline, CDR1 is SGHTA, CDR2 FQGNSA. The CDR3 has 15 amino acids. This receptor was obtained from a human donor with acute or convalescent COVID-19. The donor label of this sample is uncertain. This chain uses TRBV7-2 with TRBJ2-3, with 9 positions matching TRBD2. Sample: peripheral blood. The CDR3 region is CASSLELAGVDTQYF. The CDR3 nucleotides are TGTGCCAGCAGCTTAGAACTAGCGGGCGTAGATACGCAGTATTTT.